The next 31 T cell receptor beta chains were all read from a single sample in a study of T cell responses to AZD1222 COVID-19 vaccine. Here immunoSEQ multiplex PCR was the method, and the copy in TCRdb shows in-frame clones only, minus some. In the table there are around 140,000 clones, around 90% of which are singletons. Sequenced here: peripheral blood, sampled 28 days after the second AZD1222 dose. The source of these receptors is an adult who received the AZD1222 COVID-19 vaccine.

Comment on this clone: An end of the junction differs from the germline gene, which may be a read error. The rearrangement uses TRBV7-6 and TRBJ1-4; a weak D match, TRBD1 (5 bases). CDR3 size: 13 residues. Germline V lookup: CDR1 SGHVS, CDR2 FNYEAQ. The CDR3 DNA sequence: TGTGCCAGCAGCGCCATTCAGGGTGAACAACTGTTTTTT. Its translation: CASSAIQGEQLFF.

The chain's CDR3 is CASSLDRGAGGSYEQYF. The CDR3 DNA is TGTGCCAGCAGCTTAGATAGGGGAGCGGGAGGGTCCTACGAGCAGTACTTC. This chain uses TRBV11-3 with TRBJ2-7, with 10 bases fitting TRBD2. CDR3 length: 17 residues. Per germline, CDR1 SGHNT and CDR2 YENEEA. J gave up 1 base and V 0 bases, and 6 bases lay outside the gene matches. Based on the CDR3 plus reference TRBV11-3 and TRBJ2-7, the full variable domain is EAGVVQSPRYKIIEKKQPVAFWCNPISGHNTLYWYLQNLGQGPELLIRYENEEAVDDSQLPKDRFSAERLKGVDSTLKIQPAELGDSAVYLCASSLDRGAGGSYEQYFGPGTRLTVT.

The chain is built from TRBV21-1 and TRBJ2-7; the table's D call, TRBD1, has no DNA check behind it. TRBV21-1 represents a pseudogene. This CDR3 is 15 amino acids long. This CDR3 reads CASRGTGSPAYEQYF. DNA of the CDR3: TGTGCCAGCCGAGGGACAGGGAGTCCGGCCTACGAGCAGTACTTC.

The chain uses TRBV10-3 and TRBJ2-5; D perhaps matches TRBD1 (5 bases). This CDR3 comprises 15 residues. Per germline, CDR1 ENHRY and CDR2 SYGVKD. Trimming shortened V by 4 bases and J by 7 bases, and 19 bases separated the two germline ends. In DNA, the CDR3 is TGTGCCATCAGTGGGGATTTTGACAGCGCAGGGACCCAGTACTTC. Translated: CAISGDFDSAGTQYF.

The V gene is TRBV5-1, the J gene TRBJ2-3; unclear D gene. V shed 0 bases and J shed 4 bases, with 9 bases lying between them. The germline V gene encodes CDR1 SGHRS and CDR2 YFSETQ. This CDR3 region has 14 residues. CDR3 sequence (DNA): TGCGCCAGCAGCTTGGGGTCCCTGGCAGATACGCAGTATTTT. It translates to CASSLGSLADTQYF.

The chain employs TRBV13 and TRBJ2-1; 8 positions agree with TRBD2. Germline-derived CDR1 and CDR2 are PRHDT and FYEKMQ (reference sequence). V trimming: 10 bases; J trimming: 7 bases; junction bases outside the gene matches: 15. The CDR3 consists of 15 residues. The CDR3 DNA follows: TGTGCCACCCTCCTTGGGTTTAGCGGGATGAATGAGCAGTTCTTC. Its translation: CATLLGFSGMNEQFF.

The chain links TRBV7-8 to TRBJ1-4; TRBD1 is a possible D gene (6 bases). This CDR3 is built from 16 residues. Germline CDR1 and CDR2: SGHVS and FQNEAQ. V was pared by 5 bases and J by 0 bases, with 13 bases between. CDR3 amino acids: CASSVDSGTTNEKLFF. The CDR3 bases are TGTGCCAGCAGCGTGGACAGCGGAACAACTAATGAAAAACTGTTTTTT.

CDR3 amino acids: CASKAAGMDGYTF. The CDR3, as DNA: TGTGCCAGTAAAGCTGCGGGGATGGATGGCTACACCTTC. The chain employs TRBV19 and TRBJ1-2; D uncertain. This CDR3 is 13 amino acids long. Germline V CDR1 and CDR2: LNHDA, SQIVND (reference sequence). Between the trimmed V and J ends, which lost 7 bases and 6 bases, there was a span of 15 bases.

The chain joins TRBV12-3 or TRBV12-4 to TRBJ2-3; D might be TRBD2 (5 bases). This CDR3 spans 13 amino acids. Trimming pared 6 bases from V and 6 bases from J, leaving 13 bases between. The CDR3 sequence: CASRPTSPDTQYF. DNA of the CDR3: TGTGCCAGCAGGCCAACTAGTCCCGATACGCAGTATTTT.

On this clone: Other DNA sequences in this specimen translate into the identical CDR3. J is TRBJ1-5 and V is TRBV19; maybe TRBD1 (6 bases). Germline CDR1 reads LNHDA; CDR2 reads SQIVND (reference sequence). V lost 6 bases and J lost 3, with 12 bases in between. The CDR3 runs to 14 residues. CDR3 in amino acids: CASSGQGTNQPQHF. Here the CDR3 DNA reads TGTGCCAGTAGCGGTCAGGGGACCAATCAGCCCCAGCATTTT.

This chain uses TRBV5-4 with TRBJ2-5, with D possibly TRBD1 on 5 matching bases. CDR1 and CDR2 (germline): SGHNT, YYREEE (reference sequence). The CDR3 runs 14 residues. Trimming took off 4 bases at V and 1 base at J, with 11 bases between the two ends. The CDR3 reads CASSTRQIQETQYF. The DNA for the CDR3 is TGTGCCAGCAGCACCCGACAGATCCAAGAGACCCAGTACTTC. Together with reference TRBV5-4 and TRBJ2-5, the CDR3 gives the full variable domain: ETGVTQSPTHLIKTRGQQVTLRCSSQSGHNTVSWYQQALGQGPQFIFQYYREEENGRGNFPPRFSGLQFPNYSSELNVNALELDDSALYLCASSTRQIQETQYFGPGTRLLVL.

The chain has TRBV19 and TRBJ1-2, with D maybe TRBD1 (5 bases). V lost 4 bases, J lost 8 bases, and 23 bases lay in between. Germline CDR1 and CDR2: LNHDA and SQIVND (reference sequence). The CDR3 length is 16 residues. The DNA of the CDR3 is TGTGCCAGTAGTACCAAGGGACCTCCGAACTGGCTAGGCTACACCTTC. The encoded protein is CASSTKGPPNWLGYTF.

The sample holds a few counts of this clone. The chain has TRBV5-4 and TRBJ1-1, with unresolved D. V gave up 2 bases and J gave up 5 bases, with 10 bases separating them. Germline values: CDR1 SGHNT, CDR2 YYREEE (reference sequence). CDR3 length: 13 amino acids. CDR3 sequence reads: CASSFDIQTEAFF. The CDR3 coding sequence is TGTGCCAGCAGCTTTGATATTCAAACTGAAGCTTTCTTT. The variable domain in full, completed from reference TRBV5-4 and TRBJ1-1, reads ETGVTQSPTHLIKTRGQQVTLRCSSQSGHNTVSWYQQALGQGPQFIFQYYREEENGRGNFPPRFSGLQFPNYSSELNVNALELDDSALYLCASSFDIQTEAFFGQGTRLTVV.

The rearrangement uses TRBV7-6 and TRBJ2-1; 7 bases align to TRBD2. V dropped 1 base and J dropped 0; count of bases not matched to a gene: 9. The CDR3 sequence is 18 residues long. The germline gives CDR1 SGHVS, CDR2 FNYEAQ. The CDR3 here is CASSLGVGLAASYNEQFF. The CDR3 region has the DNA TGTGCCAGCAGCTTAGGGGTGGGGCTAGCGGCCTCCTACAATGAGCAGTTCTTC.

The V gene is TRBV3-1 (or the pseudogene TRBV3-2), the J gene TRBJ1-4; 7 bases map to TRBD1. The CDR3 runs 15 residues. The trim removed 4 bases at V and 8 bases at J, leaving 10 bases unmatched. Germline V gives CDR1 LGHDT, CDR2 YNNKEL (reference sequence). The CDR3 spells CASSPRTGAGEKLFF. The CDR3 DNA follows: TGTGCCAGCAGCCCCCGGACAGGAGCGGGCGAAAAACTGTTTTTT.

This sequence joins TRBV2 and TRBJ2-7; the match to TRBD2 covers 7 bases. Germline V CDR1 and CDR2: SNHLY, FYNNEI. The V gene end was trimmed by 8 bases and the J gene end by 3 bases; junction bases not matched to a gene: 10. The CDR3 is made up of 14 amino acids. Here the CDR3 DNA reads TGTGCCAGCGCCCCCCAGCGGGGTTACTACGAGCAGTACTTC. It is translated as CASAPQRGYYEQYF.

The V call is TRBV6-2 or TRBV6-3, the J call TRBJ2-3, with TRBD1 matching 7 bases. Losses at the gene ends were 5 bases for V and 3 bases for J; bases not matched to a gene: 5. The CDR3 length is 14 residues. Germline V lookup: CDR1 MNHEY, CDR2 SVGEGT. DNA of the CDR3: TGTGCCAGCAGTCGTACAGGGGAAACAGATACGCAGTATTTT. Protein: CASSRTGETDTQYF.

CDR3 coding DNA: TGTGCCAGCTGCCCCACCACGAACACCGGGGAGCTGTTTTTT. It encodes CASCPTTNTGELFF. The chain uses TRBV18 and TRBJ2-2, with D unresolved. CDR3 length: 14 residues. Germline CDR1 and CDR2: KGHSH and LQKENI. V was pared by 7 bases and J by 0 bases, with 9 bases between.

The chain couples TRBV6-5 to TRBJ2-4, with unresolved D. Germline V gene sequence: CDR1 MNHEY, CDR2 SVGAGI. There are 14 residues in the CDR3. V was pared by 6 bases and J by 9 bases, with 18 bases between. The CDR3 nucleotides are TGTGCCAGCAGCCGCGACCCGGCGGCGGTCATTCAGTACTTC. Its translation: CASSRDPAAVIQYF.

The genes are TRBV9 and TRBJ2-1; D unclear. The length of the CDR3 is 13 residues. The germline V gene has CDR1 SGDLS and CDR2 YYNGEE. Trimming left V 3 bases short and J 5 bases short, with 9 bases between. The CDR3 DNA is TGTGCCAGCAGCGCCTTAGTACACAATGAGCAGTTCTTC. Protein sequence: CASSALVHNEQFF.

The CDR3 protein is CASSKRTSGPYEQYF. The CDR3 bases are TGTGCCAGCAGCAAACGAACTAGCGGCCCCTACGAGCAGTACTTC. The rearrangement uses TRBV7-2 and TRBJ2-7; 8 positions match TRBD2. Germline CDR1 and CDR2: SGHTA and FQGNSA. This CDR3 is built from 15 residues. V trimming: 5 bases; J trimming: 2 bases; junction bases outside the gene matches: 8.

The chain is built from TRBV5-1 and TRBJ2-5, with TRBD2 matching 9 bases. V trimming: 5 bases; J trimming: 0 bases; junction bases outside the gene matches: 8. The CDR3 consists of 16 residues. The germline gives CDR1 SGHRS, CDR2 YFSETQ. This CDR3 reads CASRNGAGGHQETQYF. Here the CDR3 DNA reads TGCGCCAGCAGGAATGGAGCGGGGGGCCACCAAGAGACCCAGTACTTC.

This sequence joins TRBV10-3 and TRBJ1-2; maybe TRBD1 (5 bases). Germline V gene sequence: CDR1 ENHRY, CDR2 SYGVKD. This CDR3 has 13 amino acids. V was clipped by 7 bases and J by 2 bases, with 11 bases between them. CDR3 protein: CAITEDTNYGYTF. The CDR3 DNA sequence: TGTGCCATCACAGAGGACACGAACTATGGCTACACCTTC.

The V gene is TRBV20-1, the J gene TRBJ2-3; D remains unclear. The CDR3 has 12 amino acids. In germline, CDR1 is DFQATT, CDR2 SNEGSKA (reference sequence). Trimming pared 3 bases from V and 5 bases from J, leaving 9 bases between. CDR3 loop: CSASNDGDTQYF. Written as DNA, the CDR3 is TGCAGTGCTAGTAATGATGGAGATACGCAGTATTTT.

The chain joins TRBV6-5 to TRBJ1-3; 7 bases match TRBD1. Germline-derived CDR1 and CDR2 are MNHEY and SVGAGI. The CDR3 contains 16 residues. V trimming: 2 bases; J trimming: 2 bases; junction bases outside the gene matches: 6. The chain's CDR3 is CASSYSDREAGNTIYF. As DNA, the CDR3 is TGTGCCAGCAGTTACAGTGACAGGGAAGCTGGAAACACCATATATTTT.

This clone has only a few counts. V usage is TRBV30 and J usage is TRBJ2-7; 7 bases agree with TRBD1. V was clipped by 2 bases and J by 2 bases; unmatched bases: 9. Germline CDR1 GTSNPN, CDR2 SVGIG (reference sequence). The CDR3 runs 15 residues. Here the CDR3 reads CAWSPVRGPPYEQYF. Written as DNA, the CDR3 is TGTGCCTGGAGTCCAGTGAGGGGGCCCCCCTACGAGCAGTACTTC.

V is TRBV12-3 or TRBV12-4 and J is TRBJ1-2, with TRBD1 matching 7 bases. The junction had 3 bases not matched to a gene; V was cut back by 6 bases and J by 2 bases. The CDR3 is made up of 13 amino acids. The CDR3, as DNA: TGTGCCAGCAGGCAGGGACAGAACTATGGCTACACCTTC. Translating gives CASRQGQNYGYTF.

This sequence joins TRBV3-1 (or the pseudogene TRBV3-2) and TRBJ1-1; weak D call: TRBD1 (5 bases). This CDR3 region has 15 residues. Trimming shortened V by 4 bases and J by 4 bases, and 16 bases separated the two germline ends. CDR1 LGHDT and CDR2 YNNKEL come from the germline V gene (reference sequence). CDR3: CASSPHRQRGTEAFF. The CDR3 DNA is TGTGCCAGCAGCCCCCACAGACAGAGGGGCACTGAAGCTTTCTTT.

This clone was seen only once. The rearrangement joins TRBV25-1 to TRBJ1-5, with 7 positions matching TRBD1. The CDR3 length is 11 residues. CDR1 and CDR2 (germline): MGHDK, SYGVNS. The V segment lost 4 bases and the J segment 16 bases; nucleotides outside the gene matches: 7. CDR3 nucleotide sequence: TGTGCCAGCAGTGGAGAGGGGACAGCACATTTT. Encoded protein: CASSGEGTAHF.

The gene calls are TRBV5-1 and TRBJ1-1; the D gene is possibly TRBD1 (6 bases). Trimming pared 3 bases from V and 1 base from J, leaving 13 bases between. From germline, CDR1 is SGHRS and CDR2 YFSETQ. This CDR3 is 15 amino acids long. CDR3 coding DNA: TGCGCCAGCAGCTCAAACAGGGACCCGAACACTGAAGCTTTCTTT. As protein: CASSSNRDPNTEAFF.

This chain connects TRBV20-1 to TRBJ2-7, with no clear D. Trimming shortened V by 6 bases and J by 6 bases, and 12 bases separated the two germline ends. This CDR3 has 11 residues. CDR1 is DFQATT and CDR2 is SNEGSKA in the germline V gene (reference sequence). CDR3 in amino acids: CSADLVSEQYF. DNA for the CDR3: TGCAGTGCCGACCTAGTCAGCGAGCAGTACTTC.